This TCR beta chain derives from a study of blood T cell repertoires in COVID-19. Across the study: From T cells, B-cell-depleted T cells, or PBMCs came the material, which was cDNA or gDNA.

Produced via immunoSEQ multiplex PCR; TCRdb's table is partial and in-frame only. The sample holds roughly 37,000 clones; around 81% are singletons and the top ten take about 15%. The germline gives CDR1 MNHEY, CDR2 SVGEGT. J gave up 8 bases and V 2 bases, and 3 bases lay outside the gene matches. The CDR3 consists of 13 residues. The sequencing input was peripheral blood. This receptor was taken from a human donor in a cohort sampled during active COVID-19. The chain carries TRBV6-2 or TRBV6-3 and TRBJ1-2; 9 bases agree with TRBD1. The CDR3 sequence: CASSYAQGAGYTF. The CDR3 nucleotides are TGTGCCAGCAGTTACGCACAGGGGGCCGGCTACACCTTC.